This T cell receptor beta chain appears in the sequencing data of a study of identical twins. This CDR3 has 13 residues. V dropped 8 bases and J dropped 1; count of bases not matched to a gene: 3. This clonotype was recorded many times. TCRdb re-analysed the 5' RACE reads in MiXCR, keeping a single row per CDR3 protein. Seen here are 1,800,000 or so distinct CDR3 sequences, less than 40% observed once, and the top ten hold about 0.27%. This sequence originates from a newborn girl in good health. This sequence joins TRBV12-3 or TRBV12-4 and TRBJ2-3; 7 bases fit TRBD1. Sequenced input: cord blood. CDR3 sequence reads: CASGGTGTDTQYF. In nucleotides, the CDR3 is TGTGCCAGCGGTGGGACAGGCACAGATACGCAGTATTTT.